The 11 T cell receptor beta chains listed next were all sequenced from one sample in a study of T cells after yellow fever vaccination (dated by TCRdb to 2018 to 2020). The library was made by 5' RACE. This sample was sequenced with an Illumina NovaSeq 6000. The public sequencing data were trimmed at Q25 with fastp and processed into clonotypes with MiXCR by TCRdb, which kept only in-frame beta chains. Rows with one shared CDR3 protein collapse into an entry with the most common genes and DNA. In all, the sample holds 45,000 to 60,000 distinct CDR3 sequences, and approximately 5.5% of those were seen once. The leading ten clones occupy 31% of the sample. What this sample's treatment or condition label stands for: live attenuated yellow fever vaccine strain. Source: PBMCs, either bulk or a sorted T-cell subset (CD4+, CD8+, memory, or dextramer-sorted; not recorded which), taken on the day of the yellow fever booster vaccination. The source is a man between 18 and 29 years old who received the YFV17D yellow fever vaccine.

This clonotype was seen many times. The chain carries TRBV12-3 or TRBV12-4 and TRBJ1-2; tentatively, D is TRBD1 (5 bases). The V gene lost 3 bases and the J gene lost 7 bases, with 6 bases spanning the gap. This CDR3 contains 11 residues. CDR3 sequence (DNA): TGTGCCAGCAGTTTGGGGGTTGGCTACACCTTC. Its translation: CASSLGVGYTF.

The gene calls are TRBV13 and TRBJ2-2, with TRBD2 identical over 11 bases. Germline lookup yields CDR1 PRHDT and CDR2 FYEKMQ (reference sequence). Trimming at V came to 2 bases and at J to 2 bases, leaving 4 bases not matched to a gene. There are 17 residues in the CDR3. CDR3 protein: CASSLISGGANTGELFF. The DNA for the CDR3 is TGTGCCAGCAGCTTAATTAGCGGGGGGGCCAACACCGGGGAGCTGTTTTTT.

The chain employs TRBV7-9 and TRBJ2-7; a possible D gene is TRBD2 (7 bases). The CDR3 has 16 residues. Trimming took off 1 base at V and 3 bases at J, with 16 bases between the two ends. Looked up from germline, CDR1 is SEHNR and CDR2 is FQNEAQ (reference sequence). For the CDR3, the DNA is TGTGCCAGCAGCTTAGTTTCCAGGGAGGGACACTACGAGCAGTACGTC. Residues: CASSLVSREGHYEQYV.

The chain combines TRBV6-5 with TRBJ2-7, with 8 bases aligning to TRBD1. The CDR3 is made up of 14 amino acids. CDR1 is MNHEY and CDR2 is SVGAGI in the germline V gene. The V and J ends lost 6 bases and 2 bases, in that order; junction bases with no gene match: 6. The CDR3 nucleotides read TGTGCCAGCAGGCGGACAGGGAACCCCTACGAGCAGTACTTC. It is translated as CASRRTGNPYEQYF.

This clonotype has only a few counts. The V gene is TRBV5-8, the J gene TRBJ2-1; no definite D call. The germline V gene encodes CDR1 SGHTS and CDR2 YDEGEE. V was clipped by 0 bases and J by 9 bases, with 1 base between them. This CDR3 is 10 amino acids long. CDR3 bases: TGTGCCAGCAGCTTGGTTGAGCAGTTCTTC. Translated: CASSLVEQFF. Full variable domain (remainder filled in from reference TRBV5-8 and TRBJ2-1): EAGVTQSPTHLIKTRGQQATLRCSPISGHTSVYWYQQALGLGLQFLLWYDEGEERNRGNFPPRFSGRQFPNYSSELNVNALELEDSALYLCASSLVEQFFGPGTRLTVL.

This clonotype was detected ten times or more. For the CDR3, the DNA is TGTGCCAGCAGCTTCTCCGAAGCCCACGAGCAGTACGTC. Residues: CASSFSEAHEQYV. The chain recombines TRBV11-3 with TRBJ2-7, with D hard to call. Germline assignment: CDR1 SGHNT and CDR2 YENEEA. There are 13 residues in the CDR3. Trimming left V 3 bases short and J 5 bases short, with 11 bases between.

This clonotype was seen repeatedly, ten times or more. The gene calls are TRBV7-6 and TRBJ2-1, with 7 bases lining up with TRBD2. V was pared by 0 bases and J by 6 bases, with 14 bases of the junction left unmatched. CDR1 and CDR2 from the germline V gene are SGHVS and FNYEAQ. This CDR3 is built from 18 residues. CDR3 amino acids: CASSLASASGARGNEQFF. CDR3 nucleotide sequence: TGTGCCAGCAGCTTAGCGTCGGCTAGCGGAGCACGGGGCAATGAGCAGTTCTTC.

The V gene is TRBV7-9, the J gene TRBJ2-2, with 7 positions matching TRBD2. V shed 6 bases, J shed 6 bases, and the junction held 7 bases outside the gene matches. The CDR3 covers 14 residues. Per the germline V gene, CDR1 is SEHNR and CDR2 is FQNEAQ (reference sequence). CDR3 loop: CASSFGLGSGELFF. In DNA form, the CDR3 reads TGTGCCAGCAGTTTCGGACTAGGGTCCGGGGAGCTGTTTTTT.

This clonotype appeared a few times. The gene calls are TRBV12-3 or TRBV12-4 and TRBJ1-1; the D is unclear. The CDR3 runs 12 residues. V was pared by 3 bases and J by 8 bases, with 10 bases between. The CDR3 spells CASSLRDLEAFF. In DNA, the CDR3 is TGTGCCAGCAGTTTGCGGGATCTAGAAGCTTTCTTT.

A word on this clonotype: A much more abundant neighbour one base away suggests this may be a read error. The chain couples TRBV4-3 to TRBJ2-1, with D tentatively TRBD1 (6 bases). The V and J ends lost 3 bases and 9 bases respectively, with 15 bases between them. There are 14 residues in the CDR3. Germline CDR1 reads LGHNA; CDR2 reads YSLEER. CDR3 in amino acids: CASSHRTVESEQFF. The CDR3 DNA follows: TGCGCCAGCAGCCATAGGACAGTGGAAAGTGAGCAGTTCTTC.

V gene TRBV19 combines with J gene TRBJ2-1, with TRBD2 identical over 8 bases. Germline CDR1 LNHDA, CDR2 SQIVND (reference sequence). V shed 3 bases, J shed 4 bases, and the junction held 8 bases outside the gene matches. The CDR3 is made up of 16 amino acids. In DNA form, the CDR3 reads TGTGCCAGTAGTATGGTCGGGGGGGCGGGATACAATGAGCAGTTCTTC. This sequence encodes CASSMVGGAGYNEQFF.